The 4 T cell receptor beta chains in this list originate from one sample, sequenced in a study of human versus mouse CDR3 diversity and MHC coevolution. Libraries were prepared by immunoSEQ multiplex PCR; TCRdb keeps only in-frame clonotypes and omits some of them. The sample consists of about 77,000 clones, approximately 90% of them appearing once. Sequenced input: naive CD4+ T cells from blood. Subset indicated: CD45RO-negative CD62L-positive naive CD4 T cells. Receptors originate from a person aged 25 to 75 in good health.

This clone has more than one count but fewer than ten. The chain is built from TRBV28 and TRBJ1-2; D not resolved. Germline V gives CDR1 MDHEN, CDR2 SYDVKM. This CDR3 comprises 10 residues. Between the trimmed V and J ends, which lost 6 bases and 5 bases, there was a span of 4 bases. The chain's CDR3 is CASSQYGYTF. The CDR3 DNA reads TGTGCCAGCAGCCAATATGGCTACACCTTC.

This clone has a single count. The V call is TRBV12-5, the J call TRBJ1-2, with D possibly TRBD1 on 6 matching bases. The CDR3 runs to 19 residues. V shed 1 base and J shed 2 bases, with 23 bases lying between them. Germline CDR1 and CDR2: LGHNT and FRNRAP. The CDR3 nucleotides are TGTGCTAGTGGTTTGGACCCCCTGGGCGGGGGCGTTCGGAACTATGGCTACACCTTC. It yields the protein CASGLDPLGGGVRNYGYTF.

The chain recombines TRBV4-1 with TRBJ1-2, with 8 bases matching TRBD1. V gave up 2 bases and J gave up 0 bases; unmatched junction bases: 8. Looked up from germline, CDR1 is MGHRA and CDR2 is YSYEKL. The CDR3 extends over 17 amino acids. This CDR3 reads CASSQWAGGMTNYGYTF. DNA for the CDR3: TGCGCCAGCAGCCAATGGGCAGGGGGCATGACTAACTATGGCTACACCTTC.

Points on this clone: Germline and junction disagree at one end, which may indicate a read error. The chain employs TRBV5-4 and TRBJ1-3; maybe TRBD1 (5 bases). Germline V gene sequence: CDR1 SGHNT, CDR2 YYREEE (reference sequence). The CDR3 loop spans 13 amino acids. The CDR3 is CASSLQGGITIYF. DNA of the CDR3: TGTGCCAGCAGCTTGCAGGGTGGAATCACCATATATTTT.